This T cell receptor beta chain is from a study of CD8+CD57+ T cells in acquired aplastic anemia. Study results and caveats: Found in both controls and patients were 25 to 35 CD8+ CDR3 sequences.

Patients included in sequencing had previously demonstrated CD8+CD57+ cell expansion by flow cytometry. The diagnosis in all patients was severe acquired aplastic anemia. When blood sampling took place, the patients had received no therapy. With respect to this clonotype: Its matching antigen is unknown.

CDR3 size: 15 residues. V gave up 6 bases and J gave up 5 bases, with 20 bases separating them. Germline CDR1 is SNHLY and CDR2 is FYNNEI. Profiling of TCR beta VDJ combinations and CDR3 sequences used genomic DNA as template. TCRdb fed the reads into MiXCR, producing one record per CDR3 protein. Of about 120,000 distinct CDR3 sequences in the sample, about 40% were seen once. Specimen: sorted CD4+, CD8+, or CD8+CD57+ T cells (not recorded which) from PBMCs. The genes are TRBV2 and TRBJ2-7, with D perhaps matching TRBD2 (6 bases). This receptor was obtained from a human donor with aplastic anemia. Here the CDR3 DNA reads TGTGCCAGCAGCCCTGATAGTGGGGGGTGGGACGAGCAGTACTTC. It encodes CASSPDSGGWDEQYF.